These 10 T cell receptor beta chains share one sample of origin, sequenced in a study of T-cell reconstitution after alpha-beta-depleted transplantation in children. A TCRbeta library incorporating unique molecular identifiers was prepared. TCRdb itself ran the PCR reads through MiXCR, one entry per CDR3 protein. The table lists approximately 400,000 distinct CDR3 sequences, roughly 15% of them singletons. This sample comprised PBMCs, mostly from graft donor cells, obtained 360 days after TCRalphabeta/CD19-depleted stem cell transplant. Receptor source: a boy in the first two years of life who had a stem cell transplant for Wiskott-Aldrich syndrome, so the T cells may come from the graft donor.

V is TRBV15 and J is TRBJ2-1; D remains unclear. This CDR3 has 18 residues. Looked up from germline, CDR1 is LNHNV and CDR2 is YYDKDF (reference sequence). V lost 0 bases and J 0 bases, leaving 15 bases between the germline ends. This CDR3 is CATSRDINGHTSYNEQFF. DNA for the CDR3: TGTGCCACCAGCAGAGATATTAATGGCCATACCTCCTACAATGAGCAGTTCTTC.

The chain is built from TRBV4-1 and TRBJ2-5, with D perhaps TRBD1 (6 bases). This CDR3 comprises 15 residues. Germline values: CDR1 MGHRA, CDR2 YSYEKL. V was trimmed by 4 bases and J by 4 bases, leaving 16 bases between them. The CDR3 nucleotides are TGCGCCAGCAGCCCCGGGTGGGGGCCAGGAGAGACCCAGTACTTC. Its translation: CASSPGWGPGETQYF.

This clonotype was seen more than once but under ten times. The chain is built from TRBV11-2 and TRBJ2-2, with TRBD2 matching 8 bases. This CDR3 contains 20 residues. Trimming at V came to 5 bases and at J to 3 bases, leaving 20 bases not matched to a gene. The germline gives CDR1 SGHAT, CDR2 FQNNGV. Here the CDR3 reads CASSLGGAPPSIQDTGELFF. In DNA form, the CDR3 reads TGTGCCAGCAGCCTCGGGGGGGCTCCGCCTTCCATCCAGGACACCGGGGAGCTGTTTTTT.

To note about this clonotype: At one of its ends the junction is not consistent with the germline gene, which may arise from a read error. The rearrangement uses TRBV12-3 or TRBV12-4 and TRBJ2-1; D possibly uses TRBD1 or TRBD2 (9 bases each). The CDR3 runs 19 residues. The CDR3 spells CAISFDRGISGSSYNEQFF. CDR3 sequence (DNA): TGTGCCATCAGTTTTGACAGGGGGATTAGCGGGAGCTCCTACAATGAGCAGTTCTTC.

The chain employs TRBV7-6 and TRBJ2-2; 9 nucleotides agree with TRBD1. The CDR3 is made up of 18 amino acids. Germline V gene data show CDR1 as SGHVS and CDR2 as FNYEAQ. The V segment lost 1 base and the J segment 4 bases; nucleotides outside the gene matches: 10. This chain's CDR3 is CASSLVSTGGTFTGELFF. For the CDR3, the DNA is TGTGCCAGCAGCTTAGTTTCCACAGGGGGCACATTCACCGGGGAGCTGTTTTTT.

This clonotype appeared a few times. The chain uses TRBV7-9 and TRBJ2-7; D possibly uses TRBD1 or TRBD2 (6 bases each). The CDR3 is made up of 14 amino acids. Trimming shortened V by 4 bases and J by 7 bases, and 17 bases separated the two germline ends. Per the germline V gene, CDR1 is SEHNR and CDR2 is FQNEAQ (reference sequence). The DNA of the CDR3 is TGTGCCAGCAGCTATCCCGGCCGGAGGGGGGAGCAGTACTTC. Translated, it gives CASSYPGRRGEQYF.

This clonotype came up many times. The limits of the CDR3 on the DNA are not certain, so only TCRdb's listed CDR3 is given. The chain uses TRBV6-4 and TRBJ2-5; whether TRBD1, the table's D call, matches the DNA was not checked. The CDR3 spans 19 amino acids, including both terminal residues. Looked up from germline, CDR1 is MRHNA and CDR2 is SNTAGT. The CDR3 is CASSDFRGTFRVLQETQYF.

This clonotype has just a few counts. The rearrangement joins TRBV7-8 to TRBJ2-7; a possible D gene is TRBD1 (6 bases). The CDR3 has 15 amino acids. Trimming removed 6 bases from V and 0 bases from J, with 15 bases in between. Germline V CDR1 and CDR2: SGHVS, FQNEAQ. The CDR3 protein is CASRALQGDSYEQYF. The CDR3 DNA reads as TGTGCCAGCAGGGCCCTACAGGGAGACTCCTACGAGCAGTACTTC.

This CDR3 reads CARQQRESFSWPYEQYF. CDR3 DNA: TGTGCCAGACAGCAGCGGGAGAGCTTCTCATGGCCCTACGAGCAGTACTTC. The chain recombines TRBV6-1 with TRBJ2-7, with TRBD2 matching over 8 bases. The CDR3 covers 17 residues. Germline values: CDR1 MNHNS, CDR2 SASEGT. The trim removed 9 bases at V and 2 bases at J, leaving 18 bases unmatched.

The V gene is TRBV10-3, the J gene TRBJ1-3; D ambiguous. Germline loops: CDR1 ENHRY, CDR2 SYGVKD. The CDR3 contains 13 residues. Trimming shortened V by 8 bases and J by 0 bases, and 8 bases separated the two germline ends. The CDR3 here is CAISYVSGNTIYF. The CDR3 nucleotides are TGTGCCATCTCATACGTCTCTGGAAACACCATATATTTT.